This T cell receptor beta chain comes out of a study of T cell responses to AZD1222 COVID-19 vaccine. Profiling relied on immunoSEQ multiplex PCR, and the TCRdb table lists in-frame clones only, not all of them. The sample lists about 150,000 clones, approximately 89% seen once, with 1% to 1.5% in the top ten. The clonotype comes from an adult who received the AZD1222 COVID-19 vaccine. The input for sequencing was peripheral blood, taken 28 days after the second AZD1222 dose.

For the CDR3, the DNA is TGTGCCAGCAGCGATTTACCCGGGGGTCCCACAGATACGCAGTATTTT. This encodes CASSDLPGGPTDTQYF. The chain has TRBV28 and TRBJ2-3; a weak D match, TRBD2 (6 bases). This CDR3 has 16 residues. V shed 6 bases and J shed 2 bases, with 18 bases lying between them. In germline, CDR1 is MDHEN, CDR2 SYDVKM.